These T cell receptor beta chains were read from a single sample in a study of blood T cells in healthy people across ages. Via MiXCR, TCRdb re-called the 5' RACE reads, giving one row per CDR3 protein. The profile shows under 950,000 distinct CDR3 sequences, 22% of them singletons. Sequences were obtained from blood. The source is a man in his sixties or seventies in good health. The CDR3 runs from the conserved cysteine through the conserved F or W. Each record gives: V gene, CDR3 protein.

V gene: TRBV4-1; CDR3 protein: CASSHLGGNTEAFF
V gene: TRBV4-2; CDR3 protein: CASSVSGGETQYF
V gene: TRBV20-1; CDR3 protein: CSARDRRNWETQYF
V gene: TRBV19; CDR3 protein: CASSYQGNQPQHF
V gene: TRBV4-3; CDR3 protein: CASSQDRSSPGEQFF
V gene: TRBV2; CDR3 protein: CASVPGTLLETQYF
V gene: TRBV12-3/TRBV12-4; CDR3 protein: CASSLSKGEQFF
V gene: TRBV6-2/TRBV6-3; CDR3 protein: CASSYSHYNQPQHF
V gene: TRBV5-1; CDR3 protein: CASSLGLAGGPSPYEQFF
V gene: TRBV3-1; CDR3 protein: CASSQWGKSTNEKLFF
V gene: TRBV19; CDR3 protein: CASSIDGGHTEAFF
V gene: TRBV12-3/TRBV12-4; CDR3 protein: CASRPGLIEGDEQFF
V gene: TRBV11-2; CDR3 protein: CASSLVRRETQYF
V gene: TRBV18; CDR3 protein: CASSPAHGANQPQHF
V gene: TRBV10-3; CDR3 protein: CAISEAANEQFF
V gene: TRBV20-1; CDR3 protein: CSAEGSWSETQYF
V gene: TRBV6-5; CDR3 protein: CASSSDRGGKLFF
V gene: TRBV7-9; CDR3 protein: CASSLGFADTQYF